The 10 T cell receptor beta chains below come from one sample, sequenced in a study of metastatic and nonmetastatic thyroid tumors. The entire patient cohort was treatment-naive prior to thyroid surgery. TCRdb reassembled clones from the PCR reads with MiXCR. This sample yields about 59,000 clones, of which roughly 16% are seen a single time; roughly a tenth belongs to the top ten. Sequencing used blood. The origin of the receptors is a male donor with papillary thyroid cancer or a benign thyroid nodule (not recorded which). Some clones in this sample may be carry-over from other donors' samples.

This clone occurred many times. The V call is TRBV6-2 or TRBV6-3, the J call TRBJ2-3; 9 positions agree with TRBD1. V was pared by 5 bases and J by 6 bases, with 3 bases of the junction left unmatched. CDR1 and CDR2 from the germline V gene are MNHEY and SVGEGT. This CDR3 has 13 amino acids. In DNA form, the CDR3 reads TGTGCCAGCAGTACAGGGGGCAGGGATACGCAGTATTTT. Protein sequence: CASSTGGRDTQYF.

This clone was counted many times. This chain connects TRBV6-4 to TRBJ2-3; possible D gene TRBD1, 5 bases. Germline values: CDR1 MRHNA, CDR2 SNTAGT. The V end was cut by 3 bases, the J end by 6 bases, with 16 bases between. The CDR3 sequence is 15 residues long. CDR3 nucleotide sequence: TGTGCCAGCAGTGATACGCAGGGATCATTCGATACGCAGTATTTT. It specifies CASSDTQGSFDTQYF.

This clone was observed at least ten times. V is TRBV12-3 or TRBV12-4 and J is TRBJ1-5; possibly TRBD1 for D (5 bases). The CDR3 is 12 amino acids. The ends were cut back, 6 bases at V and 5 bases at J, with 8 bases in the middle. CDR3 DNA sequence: TGTGCCAGCAGCCGACAGTATCAGCCCCAGCATTTT. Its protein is CASSRQYQPQHF.

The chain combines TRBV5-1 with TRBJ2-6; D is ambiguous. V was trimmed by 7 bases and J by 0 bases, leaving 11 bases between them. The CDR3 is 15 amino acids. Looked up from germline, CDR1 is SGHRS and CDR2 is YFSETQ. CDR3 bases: TGCGCCAGCCGCACGGCCCTCTCTGGGGCCAACGTCCTGACTTTC. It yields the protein CASRTALSGANVLTF.

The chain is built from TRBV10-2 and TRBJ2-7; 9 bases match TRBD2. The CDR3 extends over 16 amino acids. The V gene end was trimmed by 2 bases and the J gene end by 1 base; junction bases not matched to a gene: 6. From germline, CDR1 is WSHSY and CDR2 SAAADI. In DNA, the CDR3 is TGCGCCAGCAGTGAGACACTAGCGGGTTGGTCCTACGAGCAGTACTTC. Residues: CASSETLAGWSYEQYF.

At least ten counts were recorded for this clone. In DNA form, the CDR3 reads TGTGCCAGCAGCTTACCGGGGGGACTAGCGGGAGGGCCTTTTCGTAGTGAGCAGTTCTTC. It is translated as CASSLPGGLAGGPFRSEQFF. V is TRBV7-9 and J is TRBJ2-1; TRBD2 matches at 16 bases. The CDR3 runs 20 residues. Germline CDR1 reads SEHNR; CDR2 reads FQNEAQ (reference sequence). The V gene end was trimmed by 2 bases and the J gene end by 9 bases; junction bases not matched to a gene: 16.

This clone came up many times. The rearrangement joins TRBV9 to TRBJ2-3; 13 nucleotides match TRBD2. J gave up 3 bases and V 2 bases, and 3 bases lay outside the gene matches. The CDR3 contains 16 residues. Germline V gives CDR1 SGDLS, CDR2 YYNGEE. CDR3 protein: CASSVGTSGVTDTQYF. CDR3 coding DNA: TGTGCCAGCAGCGTCGGGACTAGCGGGGTAACAGATACGCAGTATTTT.

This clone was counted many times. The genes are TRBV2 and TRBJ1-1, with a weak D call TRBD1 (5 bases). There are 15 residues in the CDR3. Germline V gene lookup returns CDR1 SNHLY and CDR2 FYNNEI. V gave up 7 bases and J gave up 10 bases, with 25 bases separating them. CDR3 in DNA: TGTGCCAGCATCTCCAACGGAGCAGGGTGCTGTGTAGCTTTCTTT. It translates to CASISNGAGCCVAFF.

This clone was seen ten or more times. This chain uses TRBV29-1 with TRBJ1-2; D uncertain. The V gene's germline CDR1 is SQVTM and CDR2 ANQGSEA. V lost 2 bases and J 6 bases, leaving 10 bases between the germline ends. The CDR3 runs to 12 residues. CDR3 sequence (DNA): TGCAGCGTTGAATCAAGGGCAGATGGCTACACCTTC. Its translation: CSVESRADGYTF.

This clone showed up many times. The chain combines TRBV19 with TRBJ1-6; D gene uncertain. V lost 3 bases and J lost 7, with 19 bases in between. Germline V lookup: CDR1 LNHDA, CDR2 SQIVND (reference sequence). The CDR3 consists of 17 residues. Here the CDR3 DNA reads TGTGCCAGTAGTATGGTCCTCGACCCGGTTACCAATTCACCCCTCCACTTT. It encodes CASSMVLDPVTNSPLHF.